This is a list of T cell receptor beta chains from one sample in a study of beta chain features in type 1 diabetes. This table comes from immunoSEQ multiplex PCR, and its TCRdb copy is limited to in-frame clones, with some not included. Counted here are around 240,000 clones, around 9.6% occurring once; the ten biggest clones make up just under 0.035%. Sequencing input: naive CD4+ T cells from blood. These TCRs come from a woman between 18 and 29 years old in good health. The CDR3 runs from the conserved cysteine through the conserved F or W. D genes are given only for firm matches. Expanded clones get a size class; other rows say once, few or many, or leave the size out.

cdr3_nt cdr3_aa j_call d_call v_call clone_size
TGTGCCAGCAGCTTCGGGCAGGGACAGTACTACGAGCAGTACTTC CASSFGQGQYYEQYF TRBJ2-7 TRBD1 TRBV7-2 NA
TGTGCCAGCAGCGTCCCAGGGGAGGGCACTGAAGCTTTCTTT CASSVPGEGTEAFF TRBJ1-1 NA TRBV9 few
TGTGCCAGTGGACAGCAGAACACCGGGGAGCTGTTTTTT CASGQQNTGELFF TRBJ2-2 NA TRBV5-4 NA
TGTGCCAGTAGTCCCAGCGGGAGCTCCTACAATGAGCAGTTCTTC CASSPSGSSYNEQFF TRBJ2-1 TRBD2 TRBV19 few
TGTGCCAGCAGCTTGGCCTCCGCAGGCTACCCCCTCTATGGCTACACCTTC CASSLASAGYPLYGYTF TRBJ1-2 NA TRBV5-4 NA
TGTGCCTGGAGTGTACGGTTTAATGAAAAACTGTTTTTT CAWSVRFNEKLFF TRBJ1-4 NA TRBV30 NA
TGTGCCAGCAGCCAAGAGGGCCAAGAAGATACGCAGTATTTT CASSQEGQEDTQYF TRBJ2-3 NA TRBV4-2 few
TGTGCCAGCAGCTTAGGAGTTCATCCGCGGGGGTCGGGGAGCTATGGCTACACCTTC CASSLGVHPRGSGSYGYTF TRBJ1-2 NA TRBV7-8 few
TGTGCCAGCAGCTTTGACAGGGGCTCCTACAATGAGCAGTTCTTC CASSFDRGSYNEQFF TRBJ2-1 TRBD1 TRBV11-2 few
TGTGCCAGCAGCTACGAGCGGAGCTCCTACGAGCAGTACTTC CASSYERSSYEQYF TRBJ2-7 NA TRBV2 few
TGTGCCGGAAACAGGGTGAACACTGAAGCTTTCTTT CAGNRVNTEAFF TRBJ1-1 NA TRBV30 NA
TGTGCCAGCAGCTTTGGACGAGAGGCTAGCGGCACAGATACGCAGTATTTT CASSFGREASGTDTQYF TRBJ2-3 NA TRBV7-9 NA
TGCGCCAGCAGCCCGACGGGGGTCCCCTACAATGAGCAGTTCTTC CASSPTGVPYNEQFF TRBJ2-1 NA TRBV5-1 few
TGTGCCAGCAGTACAACTAGCTCCTACAATGAGCAGTTCTTC CASSTTSSYNEQFF TRBJ2-1 NA TRBV27 few
TGTGCCTGGACCAATCCGGGACAGGGTAACTATGGCTACACCTTC CAWTNPGQGNYGYTF TRBJ1-2 TRBD1 TRBV30 NA
TGTGCCTGGAGTGTACGGGGTAGGGACTATGGCTACACCTTC CAWSVRGRDYGYTF TRBJ1-2 NA TRBV30 NA
TGTGCCAGCAGCGGGACTAGCGGGGGGGCAAATACGCAGTATTTT CASSGTSGGANTQYF TRBJ2-3 TRBD2 TRBV2 few
TGCGCCAGCAGCCTCGGGACTCAGACTAGCACAGATACGCAGTATTTT CASSLGTQTSTDTQYF TRBJ2-3 NA TRBV5-1 NA
TGCGCCAGCAGCTTGGTCGCTAGCGGGAGGGGGAATGAGCAGTTCTTC CASSLVASGRGNEQFF TRBJ2-1 TRBD2 TRBV5-1 few
TGTGCCTGGAGTTCCGCGGGTCTCACTGAAGCTTTCTTT CAWSSAGLTEAFF TRBJ1-1 NA TRBV30 NA
TGTGCCAGCAGCTTGGCGGGCGGGAGGGGAGGGAATGAGCAGTTCTTC CASSLAGGRGGNEQFF TRBJ2-1 TRBD2 TRBV5-6 NA
TGCAGCGTCCGACCGGGACTAGCTCCAGAGACCCAGTACTTC CSVRPGLAPETQYF TRBJ2-5 TRBD2 TRBV29-1 few
TGTGCCAGCAGTTCCAGACTAGCTTACACAGATACGCAGTATTTT CASSSRLAYTDTQYF TRBJ2-3 TRBD2 TRBV6-5 few
TGTGCCAGCAGCTTAGCCAGCGGTGGCTACACCTTC CASSLASGGYTF TRBJ1-2 NA TRBV11-2 NA
TGTGCCAGCAGCCGCGGGACTAGCGGATTTAGTGAGCAGTTCTTC CASSRGTSGFSEQFF TRBJ2-1 TRBD2 TRBV11-2 few
TGTGCCAGCAGAGATCTAGGGAGGGAGACCCAGTACTTC CASRDLGRETQYF TRBJ2-5 NA TRBV6-5 NA
TGTGCCAGCAGCTTGGCGGCAGGGGATAATTCACCCCTCCACTTT CASSLAAGDNSPLHF TRBJ1-6 NA TRBV5-4 NA
TGTGCCAGCAGGGGACTAGCGGGGGAAGAGACCCAGTACTTC CASRGLAGEETQYF TRBJ2-5 TRBD2 TRBV5-5 NA
TGTGCCAGCACCGTCCCAGGGGGACTAGACTACGAGCAGTACTTC CASTVPGGLDYEQYF TRBJ2-7 NA TRBV5-6 NA
TGTGCCAGCAGCTTGAAGAGCGGCGGGAGAGTCGAGCAGTACTTC CASSLKSGGRVEQYF TRBJ2-7 TRBD2 TRBV7-6 NA
TGTGCCAGTAGAGTCGGACAAAACTATGGCTACACCTTC CASRVGQNYGYTF TRBJ1-2 NA TRBV27 NA
TGTGCCAGCAGCTTACTGACAGGGGCCCACGAGCAGTACTTC CASSLLTGAHEQYF TRBJ2-7 TRBD1 TRBV7-9 few
TGTGCCAGCAGCCAAGGGTCCGGGACTAGATGGTTCGAGCAGTACTTC CASSQGSGTRWFEQYF TRBJ2-7 TRBD2 TRBV14 few
TGTGCCACCAGCCAGGGGATCGACCGGGACAGAAGAATCACCATATATTTT CATSQGIDRDRRITIYF TRBJ1-3 TRBD1 TRBV15 NA
TGTGCCAGCAGCTTAGACCCCACCGGGACAGGGGCTGGGTCACCCCTCCACTTT CASSLDPTGTGAGSPLHF TRBJ1-6 TRBD1 TRBV7-9 NA
TGTGCCAGCAGTCGGACAGGCTACAATGAGCAGTTCTTC CASSRTGYNEQFF TRBJ2-1 TRBD1 TRBV2 few
TGTGCCAGCAGCTCAATCGGGGGGAAGCACACCGGGGAGCTGTTTTTT CASSSIGGKHTGELFF TRBJ2-2 TRBD2 TRBV5-4 few
TGCGCCAGCAAAATGACAGACACCGGGGAGCTGTTTTTT CASKMTDTGELFF TRBJ2-2 NA TRBV10-2 NA
TGCGCCAGCAGCCAGGGAGGGGGACCTCCGGGGGCAGATACGCAGTATTTT CASSQGGGPPGADTQYF TRBJ2-3 NA TRBV4-1 NA
TGCGCCAGCAGCTTGGCCGGTAACAGGGGCGAAAACGAGCAGTACTTC CASSLAGNRGENEQYF TRBJ2-7 TRBD1 TRBV5-1 few
TGTGCCAGTAGTATAGACCCCGGGGGGGGCAATGAGCAGTTCTTC CASSIDPGGGNEQFF TRBJ2-1 TRBD2 TRBV19 NA
TGTGCCAGCAGCTTGGCCAGGAACACTGAAGCTTTCTTT CASSLARNTEAFF TRBJ1-1 NA TRBV11-2 NA
TGTGCCAGCAGGGGGACTAGCGGGAACTACGAGCAGTACTTC CASRGTSGNYEQYF TRBJ2-7 TRBD2 TRBV2 NA
TGCGCCAGCAGAGGACTCCAAAGCCACTATGGCTACACCTTC CASRGLQSHYGYTF TRBJ1-2 NA TRBV4-1 NA
TGCGCCAGCAGCCGGGAGGGGGCTGGCCAAAACATTCAGTACTTC CASSREGAGQNIQYF TRBJ2-4 NA TRBV5-1 NA
TGTGCCAGCAGTGTTGCCCGCGAGGCCTACTCACCCCTCCACTTT CASSVAREAYSPLHF TRBJ1-6 NA TRBV6-1 NA
TGTGCCAGCAGCTCCGGGACTAGCGGGAGTTACCAAGAGACCCAGTACTTC CASSSGTSGSYQETQYF TRBJ2-5 TRBD2 TRBV7-9 NA
TGTGCCAGCAGTTACCGGCAGGGGGATGATCAGCCCCAGCATTTT CASSYRQGDDQPQHF TRBJ1-5 TRBD1 TRBV6-6 NA
TGTGCCAGCAGGGAGGGGGACAGTAGCAATCAGCCCCAGCATTTT CASREGDSSNQPQHF TRBJ1-5 TRBD1 TRBV2 NA
TGTGCCAGCAGTACAGGGGCGCGGGAGACCCAGTACTTC CASSTGARETQYF TRBJ2-5 TRBD1 TRBV28 many
TGCGCCAGCAGCTTGGGAACAGGGGTCCAAGAGACCCAGTACTTC CASSLGTGVQETQYF TRBJ2-5 TRBD1 TRBV5-1 NA
TGTGCCAGCATCCCCAGGTACCAAGAGACCCAGTACTTC CASIPRYQETQYF TRBJ2-5 NA TRBV28 NA
TGTGCCAGCTCGAGGGCGGGGGGTCAGCCCCAGCATTTT CASSRAGGQPQHF TRBJ1-5 NA TRBV7-9 NA
TGTGCCAGCACTGGAAGGAGGGCAGGGGGCGATTGGGGGTATGGCTACACCTTC CASTGRRAGGDWGYGYTF TRBJ1-2 TRBD1 TRBV28 NA
TGTGCCAGCAGTTTCGGACTAGCGGCCCCTGCATACTTC CASSFGLAAPAYF TRBJ2-5 TRBD2 TRBV27 NA